These 19 T cell receptor beta chains came from one sample sequenced in a study of shared clonotypes between healthy human individuals. Profiled with immunoSEQ multiplex PCR; TCRdb holds only in-frame clones, not every one. This sample has over 2 million clones, with 85% to 95% found just once. The specimen sequenced was naive CD4+ T cells sorted from blood. Subset given: CD45RA+ positively selected. The receptor set was obtained from a man between 18 and 29 years old in good health.

V usage is TRBV5-1 and J usage is TRBJ1-6; maybe TRBD1 (6 bases). V dropped 0 bases and J dropped 5 bases, with 9 bases sitting between them. There are 15 residues in the CDR3. Germline CDR1 is SGHRS and CDR2 is YFSETQ. In DNA form, the CDR3 reads TGCGCCAGCAGCTTGGAGGGACACAATAATTCACCCCTCCACTTT. It encodes CASSLEGHNNSPLHF.

The CDR3: CASSEAFSLSGNEQFF. DNA of the CDR3: TGTGCCAGCAGTGAGGCATTCTCCCTATCCGGCAATGAGCAGTTCTTC. The chain recombines TRBV6-1 with TRBJ2-1; the D is unclear. V was clipped by 3 bases and J by 6 bases, with 18 bases between them. The CDR3 loop spans 16 amino acids. Germline V gene sequence: CDR1 MNHNS, CDR2 SASEGT.

V usage is TRBV6-1 and J usage is TRBJ1-3; a possible D gene is TRBD1 (5 bases). Trimming took off 3 bases at V and 0 bases at J, with 12 bases between the two ends. The CDR3 totals 16 residues. The V gene's germline CDR1 is MNHNS and CDR2 SASEGT. CDR3: CASSDRGRNSGNTIYF. The CDR3, as DNA: TGTGCCAGCAGTGATAGGGGTCGGAACTCTGGAAACACCATATATTTT.

The chain is built from TRBV5-1 and TRBJ2-5; maybe TRBD1 (5 bases). Trimming pared 4 bases from V and 0 bases from J, leaving 7 bases between. From germline, CDR1 is SGHRS and CDR2 YFSETQ. This CDR3 has 13 residues. The CDR3: CASSTRDQETQYF. In DNA, the CDR3 is TGCGCCAGCAGCACCAGGGACCAAGAGACCCAGTACTTC. Filled out from reference TRBV5-1 and TRBJ2-5, the complete variable domain reads KAGVTQTPRYLIKTRGQQVTLSCSPISGHRSVSWYQQTPGQGLQFLFEYFSETQRNKGNFPGRFSGRQFSNSRSEMNVSTLELGDSALYLCASSTRDQETQYFGPGTRLLVL.

This chain uses TRBV9 with TRBJ2-5; 14 positions match TRBD2. The CDR3 totals 17 residues. With 3 bases clipped from V and 2 bases from J, the junction kept 6 bases outside the gene matches. Germline V CDR1 and CDR2: SGDLS, YYNGEE. The CDR3 reads CASSAGLAGAGQETQYF. CDR3 DNA sequence: TGTGCCAGCAGCGCGGGACTAGCGGGAGCCGGGCAAGAGACCCAGTACTTC.

V is TRBV6-1 and J is TRBJ1-5; D unresolved. This CDR3 is 12 amino acids long. Trimming pared 1 base from V and 5 bases from J, leaving 3 bases between. CDR1 and CDR2 (germline): MNHNS, SASEGT. The CDR3 nucleotides are TGTGCCAGCAGTGAAGTGTATCAGCCCCAGCATTTT. This gives the protein CASSEVYQPQHF.

The rearrangement uses TRBV6-1 and TRBJ1-1; TRBD1 aligns across 10 bases. In germline, CDR1 is MNHNS, CDR2 SASEGT. The CDR3 sequence is 15 residues long. Trimming cost V 3 bases and J 9 bases; bases outside gene matches: 10. The CDR3 DNA reads as TGTGCCAGCAGTGAGGGCTGGGGGACAGGGGTACAAGCTTTCTTT. Protein sequence: CASSEGWGTGVQAFF.

This clone was seen only once. CDR3 region: CASSEEGQGPGYTF. CDR3 nucleotide sequence: TGTGCCAGCAGTGAAGAGGGACAGGGCCCTGGCTACACCTTC. The rearrangement joins TRBV6-1 to TRBJ1-2, with TRBD1 matching 9 bases. The ends lost 1 base at V and 7 bases at J; junction bases unmatched: 4. This CDR3 is 14 amino acids long. Germline-derived CDR1 and CDR2 are MNHNS and SASEGT.

The chain carries TRBV2 and TRBJ1-2; no definite D call. Germline assignment: CDR1 SNHLY and CDR2 FYNNEI. CDR3 size: 12 residues. Trimming cost V 7 bases and J 3 bases, with 9 bases left between them. CDR3 region: CASKGSYYGYTF. Written as DNA, the CDR3 is TGTGCCAGCAAGGGCAGCTACTATGGCTACACCTTC.

The chain employs TRBV9 and TRBJ2-1; either TRBD1 or TRBD2 may fit D (5 bases each). The CDR3 runs to 13 residues. The ends were cut back, 7 bases at V and 6 bases at J, with 14 bases in the middle. Germline V gene sequence: CDR1 SGDLS, CDR2 YYNGEE. CDR3 protein: CASGRQYINEQFF. DNA of the CDR3: TGTGCCAGCGGGAGACAGTATATCAATGAGCAGTTCTTC.

Comment on this clone: Other DNA sequences in this sample translate to the same CDR3. The chain couples TRBV13 to TRBJ2-5, with D possibly being TRBD1 (6 bases). This CDR3 spans 13 amino acids. The germline V gene has CDR1 PRHDT and CDR2 FYEKMQ (reference sequence). Trimming took off 3 bases at V and 1 base at J, with 6 bases between the two ends. The CDR3 coding sequence is TGTGCCAGCAGCTTCAGGGGCCAAGAGACCCAGTACTTC. It specifies CASSFRGQETQYF.

This chain joins TRBV29-1 and TRBJ2-7; no firm D call. V dropped 6 bases and J dropped 3 bases, with 15 bases sitting between them. CDR1 and CDR2 (germline): SQVTM, ANQGSEA. The CDR3 is 13 residues long. CDR3 sequence (DNA): TGCAGCGTCTATGACGGGTTAGTCTACGAGCAGTACTTC. Translating gives CSVYDGLVYEQYF.

V is TRBV5-1 and J is TRBJ1-2, with a possible D match to TRBD1 (6 bases). V was trimmed by 0 bases and J by 4 bases, leaving 22 bases between them. The germline CDR1 and CDR2 sequences are SGHRS and YFSETQ. This CDR3 has 18 amino acids. Here the CDR3 reads CASSLEPPGALTIYGYTF. Here the CDR3 DNA reads TGCGCCAGCAGCTTGGAACCACCGGGGGCCCTAACAATCTATGGCTACACCTTC.

This sequence joins TRBV2 and TRBJ1-5; 7 bases are a match to TRBD1. The germline CDR1 and CDR2 sequences are SNHLY and FYNNEI. This CDR3 has 14 residues. With V trimmed by 4 bases and J by 7 bases, 7 bases remained unmatched. CDR3 sequence (DNA): TGTGCCAGCAGTGTTGACAGGGTCGGACAGCCCCAGCATTTT. Residues: CASSVDRVGQPQHF.

This chain joins TRBV5-1 and TRBJ2-7; TRBD2 might be the D (5 bases). CDR3 length equals 14 residues. The germline V gene encodes CDR1 SGHRS and CDR2 YFSETQ. V lost 4 bases, J lost 0 bases, and 11 bases lay in between. The CDR3, as DNA: TGCGCCAGCAGCCCCGGACTGTTCTCCTACGAGCAGTACTTC. This encodes CASSPGLFSYEQYF.

The CDR3 region is CASSWKGAQDTQYF. The CDR3 nucleotides read TGCGCCAGCAGCTGGAAGGGGGCACAGGATACGCAGTATTTT. The gene calls are TRBV5-1 and TRBJ2-3; 7 bases agree with TRBD1. Unmatched junction bases numbered 7, after V lost 3 bases and J lost 6 bases. The CDR3 is made up of 14 amino acids. Germline CDR1 and CDR2: SGHRS and YFSETQ. The full variable domain, completed using reference TRBV5-1 and TRBJ2-3, is KAGVTQTPRYLIKTRGQQVTLSCSPISGHRSVSWYQQTPGQGLQFLFEYFSETQRNKGNFPGRFSGRQFSNSRSEMNVSTLELGDSALYLCASSWKGAQDTQYFGPGTRLTVL.

This chain links TRBV6-5 with TRBJ2-7; 11 bases are a match to TRBD2. This CDR3 region has 14 residues. V lost 7 bases and J lost 6; bases outside the gene matches: 8. Germline V gene data show CDR1 as MNHEY and CDR2 as SVGAGI. The CDR3 reads CASKNSGGAGEQYF. The DNA for the CDR3 is TGTGCCAGCAAAAATAGCGGGGGGGCCGGCGAGCAGTACTTC.

This clone is a singleton in its sample. V usage is TRBV25-1 and J usage is TRBJ2-7; TRBD1 agrees at 10 bases. V lost 8 bases and J lost 2; bases outside the gene matches: 6. This CDR3 has 14 residues. Germline CDR1 MGHDK, CDR2 SYGVNS. The CDR3 spells CASSPGQGTYEQYF. The CDR3 region has the DNA TGTGCCAGCTCTCCGGGACAGGGGACCTACGAGCAGTACTTC.

The CDR3 coding sequence is TGCGCCAGCAGCTCTAGACAGGGCAGGGAGACCCAGTACTTC. Translated: CASSSRQGRETQYF. J is TRBJ2-5 and V is TRBV10-2, with 7 bases fitting TRBD1. Germline CDR1 is WSHSY and CDR2 is SAAADI. Unmatched junction bases numbered 9, after V lost 6 bases and J lost 5 bases. The CDR3 sequence is 14 residues long.